The clone carrying this T cell receptor (beta chain) was picked up a small number of times. Its antigen is as yet unknown. V was pared by 4 bases and J by 6 bases, with 11 bases between. The CDR3 runs to 12 residues. CDR1 is SQVTM and CDR2 is ANQGSEA in the germline V gene. This sample was taken from a study of response to subunit inactivated influenza vaccine. Study-level findings and limits: Only a handful of new T cells, the authors suggested, are recruited with each seasonal influenza vaccination.

One entry per CDR3 protein results from TCRdb running MiXCR on the RT-PCR reads. The data contain fewer than 400,000 distinct CDR3 sequences, less than 25% of them singletons. This clonotype was sampled from a man between 45 and 75 years old who received an inactivated influenza vaccine. This chain links TRBV29-1 with TRBJ2-3, with no clear D. The source material was PBMCs from blood, sampled less than 22 months after vaccination. CDR3 sequence reads: CSVAVSRDTQYF. CDR3 bases: TGCAGCGTTGCGGTTTCTCGTGATACGCAGTATTTT.